These 25 T cell receptor beta chains came from one sample sequenced in a study of cytomegalovirus exposure and HLA in healthy donors. In the PCR, 60 Vbeta and 13 Jbeta primers were used. Here immunoSEQ multiplex PCR was the method, and the copy in TCRdb shows in-frame clones only, minus some. The table has about 130,000 clones, about 71% seen once. Input material: PBMCs. All receptors come from a woman between 50 and 59 years old in good health and CMV-seronegative.

J is TRBJ1-6 and V is TRBV7-9; 9 positions agree with TRBD1. Per the germline V gene, CDR1 is SEHNR and CDR2 is FQNEAQ (reference sequence). The CDR3 has 15 residues. Trimming took 5 bases from V and 8 from J; bases not matched to a gene: 7. The CDR3 is CASSGPGQGDSPLHF. The DNA of the CDR3 is TGTGCCAGCAGCGGACCGGGACAGGGAGATTCACCCCTCCACTTT.

The rearrangement uses TRBV2 and TRBJ1-4, with D tentatively TRBD1 (5 bases). Trimming cost V 7 bases and J 4 bases, with 16 bases left between them. This CDR3 comprises 15 residues. Germline lookup yields CDR1 SNHLY and CDR2 FYNNEI. CDR3 in amino acids: CASNPSGGDNEKLFF. Written as DNA, the CDR3 is TGTGCCAGCAACCCGTCGGGAGGGGATAATGAAAAACTGTTTTTT.

The J gene is TRBJ2-1, the V gene TRBV6-6; weak D call: TRBD2 (6 bases). The germline V gene encodes CDR1 MNHNY and CDR2 SVGAGI (reference sequence). Trimming removed 2 bases at V and 15 bases at J, with 17 bases between. The CDR3 extends over 13 amino acids. The CDR3 region is CASSYGSGSVPFF. Here the CDR3 DNA reads TGTGCCAGCAGTTACGGTAGCGGTAGCGTCCCGTTCTTC.

This clone was observed a few times. The V and J genes are TRBV7-9 and TRBJ2-1; D is perhaps TRBD2 (5 bases). Per the germline V gene, CDR1 is SEHNR and CDR2 is FQNEAQ (reference sequence). The ends were cut back, 1 base at V and 5 bases at J, with 9 bases in the middle. This CDR3 contains 14 residues. CDR3 loop: CASSLVLANNEQFF. In DNA, the CDR3 is TGTGCCAGCAGCTTAGTGTTAGCGAACAATGAGCAGTTCTTC. Based on the CDR3 plus reference TRBV7-9 and TRBJ2-1, the full variable domain is DTGVSQNPRHKITKRGQNVTFRCDPISEHNRLYWYRQTLGQGPEFLTYFQNEAQLEKSRLLSDRFSAERPKGSFSTLEIQRTEQGDSAMYLCASSLVLANNEQFFGPGTRLTVL.

The V and J genes are TRBV28 and TRBJ1-1, with no clear D. Germline CDR1 MDHEN, CDR2 SYDVKM. Trimming shortened V by 3 bases and J by 4 bases, and 18 bases separated the two germline ends. The CDR3 length is 16 residues. The CDR3 loop reads CASSLGRATRGTEAFF. For the CDR3, the DNA is TGTGCCAGCAGTTTGGGCCGGGCTACCCGGGGCACTGAAGCTTTCTTT. Combining the CDR3 with reference TRBV28 and TRBJ1-1 gives the whole variable domain DVKVTQSSRYLVKRTGEKVFLECVQDMDHENMFWYRQDPGLGLRLIYFSYDVKMKEKGDIPEGYSVSREKKERFSLILESASTNQTSMYLCASSLGRATRGTEAFFGQGTRLTVV.

CDR3 protein: CASSPRGGAGELFF. CDR3 nucleotide sequence: TGTGCCAGCAGCCCGAGGGGAGGGGCCGGGGAGCTGTTTTTT. The rearrangement uses TRBV7-2 and TRBJ2-2, with 7 bases lining up with TRBD2. This CDR3 is built from 14 residues. The germline CDR1 and CDR2 sequences are SGHTA and FQGNSA. V trimming: 5 bases; J trimming: 6 bases; junction bases outside the gene matches: 6.

There are many counts of this clone. The rearrangement joins TRBV20-1 to TRBJ2-1; D unclear. The germline gives CDR1 DFQATT, CDR2 SNEGSKA (reference sequence). This CDR3 has 11 residues. V was clipped by 2 bases and J by 13 bases, with 12 bases between them. The CDR3: CSARRYAEQFF. The CDR3 DNA reads TGCAGTGCTAGAAGGTATGCGGAACAGTTCTTC.

This clone was seen more than once but under ten times. The chain has TRBV6-5 and TRBJ2-7, with D hard to call. Per germline, CDR1 MNHEY and CDR2 SVGAGI. The length of the CDR3 is 14 residues. V was clipped by 0 bases and J by 7 bases, with 13 bases between them. CDR3 residues: CASSYSRLRTEQYF. The DNA for the CDR3 is TGTGCCAGCAGTTACTCCCGACTGCGCACGGAGCAGTACTTC.

This clone was observed once. The genes are TRBV9 and TRBJ2-7, with TRBD1 matching over 8 bases. V shed 4 bases and J 5 bases; nucleotides not matched to a gene: 14. Per the germline V gene, CDR1 is SGDLS and CDR2 is YYNGEE. This CDR3 contains 16 residues. The CDR3 DNA reads TGTGCCAGCAGCCCAAAGCCCGGGACAGGCTTCAACGAGCAGTACTTC. Translation: CASSPKPGTGFNEQYF. The variable domain in full, with the rest retrieved from reference TRBV9 and TRBJ2-7, is DSGVTQTPKHLITATGQRVTLRCSPRSGDLSVYWYQQSLDQGLQFLIQYYNGEERAKGNILERFSAQQFPDLHSELNLSSLELGDSALYFCASSPKPGTGFNEQYFGPGTRLTVT.

V and J are TRBV4-1 and TRBJ2-1; 9 positions match TRBD2. The V and J ends lost 2 bases and 6 bases, in that order; junction bases with no gene match: 8. Germline CDR1 and CDR2: MGHRA and YSYEKL. The CDR3 sequence is 16 residues long. The CDR3 loop is CASSQNSGSITNEQFF. The DNA of the CDR3 is TGCGCCAGCAGCCAAAATAGCGGGAGTATAACCAATGAGCAGTTCTTC.

The chain is built from TRBV5-1 and TRBJ2-7, with 7 bases matching TRBD1. Losses at the gene ends were 2 bases for V and 3 bases for J; bases not matched to a gene: 5. This CDR3 is built from 14 residues. Looked up from germline, CDR1 is SGHRS and CDR2 is YFSETQ. The CDR3 protein is CASSLQYRGYEQYF. CDR3 nucleotide sequence: TGCGCCAGCAGCTTACAATACAGGGGCTACGAGCAGTACTTC.

This chain links TRBV10-3 with TRBJ2-1; 14 bases match TRBD2. Germline V gene data show CDR1 as ENHRY and CDR2 as SYGVKD. With V trimmed by 6 bases and J by 3 bases, 13 bases remained unmatched. This CDR3 spans 19 amino acids. This chain's CDR3 is CAISDPTSGRANGYNEQFF. The CDR3 coding sequence is TGTGCCATCAGCGATCCGACTAGCGGGAGGGCCAATGGCTACAATGAGCAGTTCTTC.

V gene TRBV28 combines with J gene TRBJ1-2; D not resolved. V shed 2 bases and J shed 6 bases, with 22 bases lying between them. This CDR3 has 17 amino acids. The germline CDR1 and CDR2 sequences are MDHEN and SYDVKM. Written as DNA, the CDR3 is TGTGCCAGCAGTTTACCCCCTCAGGAGGGAAGTAAAAATGGCTACACCTTC. Translated: CASSLPPQEGSKNGYTF.

The chain carries TRBV7-9 and TRBJ2-3; 8 nucleotides agree with TRBD1. V shed 6 bases and J 1 base; nucleotides not matched to a gene: 9. The CDR3 runs 16 residues. The germline V gene has CDR1 SEHNR and CDR2 FQNEAQ (reference sequence). CDR3 protein: CASRAKRTGRTDTQYF. The CDR3 nucleotides are TGTGCCAGCAGGGCGAAAAGGACAGGGCGCACAGATACGCAGTATTTT. Combining the CDR3 with reference TRBV7-9 and TRBJ2-3 gives the whole variable domain DTGVSQNPRHKITKRGQNVTFRCDPISEHNRLYWYRQTLGQGPEFLTYFQNEAQLEKSRLLSDRFSAERPKGSFSTLEIQRTEQGDSAMYLCASRAKRTGRTDTQYFGPGTRLTVL.

The gene calls are TRBV5-1 and TRBJ2-7; 7 nucleotides align to TRBD1. Germline loops: CDR1 SGHRS, CDR2 YFSETQ. The CDR3 spans 14 residues. Germline trimming cut 0 bases from V and 3 bases from J; bases unmatched to any gene: 3. The CDR3 reads CASSLDRGLYEQYF. The DNA of the CDR3 is TGCGCCAGCAGCTTGGACAGGGGTCTCTACGAGCAGTACTTC.

The V and J genes are TRBV19 and TRBJ2-1, with 11 bases lining up with TRBD2. The germline V gene has CDR1 LNHDA and CDR2 SQIVND (reference sequence). Trimming removed 1 base from V and 8 bases from J; junction bases left unmatched: 13. This CDR3 region has 18 residues. The CDR3, as DNA: TGTGCCAGTAGTATAGGCCTCCATAGCGGGAGGGCCGGCCATGAGCAGTTCTTC. This encodes CASSIGLHSGRAGHEQFF.

The chain employs TRBV6-5 and TRBJ2-7, with 9 bases identical to TRBD1. With 6 bases clipped from V and 3 bases from J, the junction kept 3 bases outside the gene matches. CDR1 is MNHEY and CDR2 is SVGAGI in the germline V gene. The CDR3 extends over 13 amino acids. Here the CDR3 DNA reads TGTGCCAGCAGAGAGACAGGGGGCTACGAGCAGTACTTC. This translates into CASRETGGYEQYF.

The gene calls are TRBV29-1 and TRBJ2-7; D not certain. V was cut by 6 bases and J by 7 bases, with 10 bases left in between. CDR3 size: 10 residues. Looked up from germline, CDR1 is SQVTM and CDR2 is ANQGSEA. The CDR3 DNA is TGCAGCGTCCTGACTGGGGAGCAGTACTTC. Its translation is CSVLTGEQYF.

The rearrangement uses TRBV7-2 and TRBJ2-1; 14 positions agree with TRBD2. The J segment lost 8 bases and the V segment lost 4 bases, leaving 7 bases of the junction unmatched. CDR3 length equals 16 residues. Germline V gene lookup returns CDR1 SGHTA and CDR2 FQGNSA. CDR3 sequence reads: CASSSRLAGGSDEQFF. DNA of the CDR3: TGTGCCAGCAGCTCGCGACTAGCGGGAGGGTCGGATGAGCAGTTCTTC.

The rearrangement joins TRBV2 to TRBJ2-4; the match to TRBD1 covers 8 bases. Losses at the gene ends were 4 bases for V and 1 base for J; bases not matched to a gene: 6. The CDR3 contains 16 residues. In germline, CDR1 is SNHLY, CDR2 FYNNEI. The CDR3: CASSVEGQVAKNIQYF. CDR3 bases: TGTGCCAGCAGTGTAGAGGGACAGGTGGCCAAAAACATTCAGTACTTC.

The chain uses TRBV4-3 and TRBJ2-4, with D possibly matching TRBD2 (6 bases). Trimming pared 1 base from V and 9 bases from J, leaving 10 bases between. Germline loops: CDR1 LGHNA, CDR2 YSLEER. The CDR3 length is 13 residues. For the CDR3, the DNA is TGCGCCAGCAGCCAAGTCGGGGGAGGCATTCAGTACTTC. This gives the protein CASSQVGGGIQYF.

The gene calls are TRBV7-2 and TRBJ2-6; weak D call: TRBD1 (5 bases). Germline CDR1 is SGHTA and CDR2 is FQGNSA. CDR3 size: 15 residues. Trimming shortened V by 4 bases and J by 2 bases, and 9 bases separated the two germline ends. CDR3 nucleotides: TGTGCCAGCAGCTCCTCAGGGACTGGGGCCAACGTCCTGACTTTC. Translation gives CASSSSGTGANVLTF.

This chain joins TRBV15 and TRBJ1-2, with 7 bases lining up with TRBD1. CDR1 LNHNV and CDR2 YYDKDF come from the germline V gene (reference sequence). This CDR3 is built from 14 residues. V lost 3 bases, J lost 4 bases, and 5 bases stayed unmatched. The CDR3 protein is CATSRGTASYGYTF. The CDR3 nucleotides are TGTGCCACCAGCAGGGGGACAGCCTCCTATGGCTACACCTTC.

The chain joins TRBV5-1 to TRBJ2-1; perhaps TRBD2 as D (6 bases). This CDR3 spans 15 amino acids. Trimming took 0 bases from V and 5 from J, leaving 12 bases between them. CDR1 SGHRS and CDR2 YFSETQ come from the germline V gene. The CDR3 region is CASSLVASVNNEQFF. As DNA, the CDR3 is TGCGCCAGCAGCTTGGTGGCTAGCGTTAACAATGAGCAGTTCTTC. The complete variable domain, with remaining parts taken from reference TRBV5-1 and TRBJ2-1, reads KAGVTQTPRYLIKTRGQQVTLSCSPISGHRSVSWYQQTPGQGLQFLFEYFSETQRNKGNFPGRFSGRQFSNSRSEMNVSTLELGDSALYLCASSLVASVNNEQFFGPGTRLTVL.

In this sample, this clone turned up a few times. The rearrangement uses TRBV9 and TRBJ2-2; D not resolved. The CDR3 covers 12 residues. Deletions cut 4 bases from V and 7 bases from J, with 8 bases between. Germline V gene data show CDR1 as SGDLS and CDR2 as YYNGEE. The chain's CDR3 is CASSTHSGELFF. CDR3 in DNA: TGTGCCAGCAGCACACACAGCGGGGAGCTGTTTTTT.